These 24 T cell receptor beta chains originate from one sample sequenced in a study of blood T cell repertoires in COVID-19. Assay used: immunoSEQ multiplex PCR; TCRdb lists only in-frame clones, some missing. Counted here are 200,000 to 250,000 clones, 87% occurring once; the ten biggest clones make up roughly 12%. The sample was peripheral blood. These TCRs come from a woman younger than 35 who had recovered from COVID-19.

The J gene is TRBJ2-1, the V gene TRBV14, with 8 bases that match TRBD2. This CDR3 is built from 19 residues. The ends lost 0 bases at V and 5 bases at J; junction bases unmatched: 15. The germline CDR1 and CDR2 sequences are SGHDN and FVKESK. In DNA form, the CDR3 reads TGTGCCAGCAGCCAAGATATCAGGCCTAGCGGGTACCCAAACAATGAGCAGTTCTTC. This encodes CASSQDIRPSGYPNNEQFF.

The V call is TRBV7-3, the J call TRBJ2-5; tentative D call: TRBD2 (5 bases). V was clipped by 3 bases and J by 5 bases, with 13 bases between them. This CDR3 contains 14 residues. The germline V gene encodes CDR1 SGHTA and CDR2 FQGTGA. DNA for the CDR3: TGTGCCAGCAGCTTTGGAGGAGAGTTGGAGACCCAGTACTTC. Translation gives CASSFGGELETQYF.

The chain uses TRBV13 and TRBJ2-7; the match to TRBD2 covers 8 bases. CDR1 PRHDT and CDR2 FYEKMQ come from the germline V gene (reference sequence). Trimming removed 5 bases from V and 1 base from J; junction bases left unmatched: 1. The CDR3 consists of 13 residues. The chain's CDR3 is CASSRGGSYEQYF. In DNA, the CDR3 is TGTGCCAGCAGCCGGGGGGGGTCCTACGAGCAGTACTTC.

This clone was picked up one time. The chain links TRBV2 to TRBJ2-7; D is perhaps TRBD2 (6 bases). The CDR3 extends over 14 amino acids. V was clipped by 3 bases and J by 4 bases, with 13 bases between them. In germline, CDR1 is SNHLY, CDR2 FYNNEI. The CDR3 region has the DNA TGTGCCAGCAGTGACAGGGTTGGGACTTACGAGCAGTACTTC. This translates into CASSDRVGTYEQYF.

The V gene is TRBV27, the J gene TRBJ1-1; D is perhaps TRBD1 (6 bases). The CDR3 is 14 residues long. Germline V gene sequence: CDR1 MNHEY, CDR2 SMNVEV (reference sequence). Between the trimmed V and J ends, which lost 7 bases and 0 bases, there was a span of 12 bases. The CDR3 DNA sequence: TGTGCCAGCAAACTCAGGGGATTGAACACTGAAGCTTTCTTT. Translation gives CASKLRGLNTEAFF.

The J gene is TRBJ2-7, the V gene TRBV9; maybe TRBD1 (6 bases). Trimming removed 0 bases from V and 6 bases from J, with 16 bases in between. Per the germline V gene, CDR1 is SGDLS and CDR2 is YYNGEE. This CDR3 spans 15 amino acids. CDR3 DNA: TGTGCCAGCAGCGTAGGGTGGGGGCTAGAATCCGAGCAGTACTTC. The encoded protein is CASSVGWGLESEQYF. Variable domain in full (rest from reference TRBV9 and TRBJ2-7): DSGVTQTPKHLITATGQRVTLRCSPRSGDLSVYWYQQSLDQGLQFLIQYYNGEERAKGNILERFSAQQFPDLHSELNLSSLELGDSALYFCASSVGWGLESEQYFGPGTRLTVT.

On this clone itself: The same CDR3 also results from other DNA sequences found in this sample. The rearrangement joins TRBV5-1 to TRBJ1-5, with D uncertain. The CDR3 has 15 residues. CDR1 and CDR2 (germline): SGHRS, YFSETQ. The V and J ends lost 0 bases and 1 base respectively, with 8 bases between them. CDR3: CASSLVPGSNQPQHF. CDR3 DNA sequence: TGCGCCAGCAGCTTGGTTCCCGGGAGCAATCAGCCCCAGCATTTT.

Comments on this clone: Other DNA sequences in the sample encode the same CDR3. The chain links TRBV12-3 or TRBV12-4 to TRBJ2-7; D gene unclear. The V gene lost 1 base and the J gene lost 1 base, with 5 bases spanning the gap. The length of the CDR3 is 13 residues. This chain's CDR3 is CASSLGVSYEQYF. The CDR3, as DNA: TGTGCCAGCAGTTTAGGAGTATCCTACGAGCAGTACTTC.

This clone was seen at least ten times. This chain joins TRBV19 and TRBJ2-1, with 10 bases that match TRBD2. CDR1 LNHDA and CDR2 SQIVND come from the germline V gene (reference sequence). The CDR3 is 16 amino acids. With 3 bases clipped from V and 4 bases from J, the junction kept 6 bases outside the gene matches. CDR3 residues: CASSIQLTSGYNEQFF. CDR3 nucleotides: TGTGCCAGTAGTATTCAGTTGACTAGCGGGTACAATGAGCAGTTCTTC.

The gene calls are TRBV4-1 and TRBJ2-6; possibly TRBD1 for D (6 bases). The CDR3 extends over 18 amino acids. V gave up 0 bases and J gave up 4 bases, with 16 bases separating them. CDR1 and CDR2 from the germline V gene are MGHRA and YSYEKL. CDR3 amino acids: CASSQEVQGTAGANVLTF. The CDR3 DNA reads TGCGCCAGCAGCCAAGAAGTCCAGGGGACGGCAGGGGCCAACGTCCTGACTTTC.

The chain links TRBV18 to TRBJ2-7; a weak D match, TRBD1 (5 bases). Germline V gene sequence: CDR1 KGHSH, CDR2 LQKENI. This CDR3 region has 14 residues. Trimming took 3 bases from V and 6 from J, leaving 15 bases between them. CDR3 region: CASSPRHQGSEQYF. The CDR3 nucleotides are TGTGCCAGCTCACCTCGACATCAGGGTTCCGAGCAGTACTTC.

The sample holds one count of this clone. The J gene is TRBJ2-2, the V gene TRBV9; 8 nucleotides line up with TRBD1. The V gene end was trimmed by 4 bases and the J gene end by 2 bases; junction bases not matched to a gene: 10. There are 17 residues in the CDR3. Germline CDR1 and CDR2: SGDLS and YYNGEE. The CDR3 sequence is CASSSLGTGKNTGELFF. In nucleotides, the CDR3 is TGTGCCAGCAGCTCCCTTGGGACAGGAAAAAACACCGGGGAGCTGTTTTTT.

The J gene is TRBJ1-1, the V gene TRBV19; 8 bases map to TRBD1. The CDR3 consists of 14 residues. In germline, CDR1 is LNHDA, CDR2 SQIVND (reference sequence). V shed 7 bases, J shed 9 bases, and the junction held 13 bases outside the gene matches. The CDR3 sequence: CASNPTGARGKAFF. As DNA, the CDR3 is TGTGCCAGTAACCCGACAGGGGCGAGGGGTAAAGCTTTCTTT.

V usage is TRBV18 and J usage is TRBJ1-5; TRBD1 is a possible D gene (5 bases). This CDR3 comprises 16 residues. The germline V gene encodes CDR1 KGHSH and CDR2 LQKENI. Trimming stripped 1 base from V and 2 bases from J, with 12 bases between. As DNA, the CDR3 is TGTGCCAGCTCACCACGGGAGGGGCGCGGCAATCAGCCCCAGCATTTT. The encoded protein is CASSPREGRGNQPQHF.

The chain recombines TRBV15 with TRBJ2-7, with 12 bases identical to TRBD1. The CDR3 runs to 19 residues. Germline assignment: CDR1 LNHNV and CDR2 YYDKDF (reference sequence). Trimming at V came to 3 bases and at J to 5 bases, leaving 17 bases not matched to a gene. CDR3 residues: CATSRGQGALSGLGDEQYF. CDR3 nucleotide sequence: TGTGCCACCAGCAGGGGACAGGGGGCCTTATCCGGACTAGGCGACGAGCAGTACTTC. The full variable domain, in which reference TRBV15 and TRBJ2-7 provide the parts outside the CDR3, is DAMVIQNPRYQVTQFGKPVTLSCSQTLNHNVMYWYQQKSSQAPKLLFHYYDKDFNNEADTPDNFQSRRPNTSFCFLDIRSPGLGDTAMYLCATSRGQGALSGLGDEQYFGPGTRLTVT.

The rearrangement uses TRBV18 and TRBJ2-5, with 7 bases matching TRBD2. The CDR3 contains 12 residues. Germline CDR1 and CDR2: KGHSH and LQKENI. Unmatched junction bases numbered 1, after V lost 5 bases and J lost 4 bases. The chain's CDR3 is CASSSSGETQYF. CDR3 DNA: TGTGCCAGCTCATCTAGCGGAGAGACCCAGTACTTC.

The chain carries TRBV27 and TRBJ1-1, with D possibly being TRBD1 (5 bases). Trimming removed 3 bases from V and 11 bases from J, with 13 bases in between. Per the germline V gene, CDR1 is MNHEY and CDR2 is SMNVEV (reference sequence). There are 12 residues in the CDR3. DNA of the CDR3: TGTGCCAGCAGTTTGGAAGGAGGGGCGGCTTTCTTT. Its translation is CASSLEGGAAFF.

The chain employs TRBV4-1 and TRBJ1-1; D unclear. Trimming took 1 base from V and 1 from J, leaving 7 bases between them. Germline V gene lookup returns CDR1 MGHRA and CDR2 YSYEKL. The CDR3 has 14 residues. CDR3 nucleotide sequence: TGCGCCAGCAGCCAAGTACGGTCGAACACTGAAGCTTTCTTT. Translation gives CASSQVRSNTEAFF.

The rearrangement links TRBV10-3 to TRBJ2-7; the D is unclear. The CDR3 covers 14 residues. The V gene's germline CDR1 is ENHRY and CDR2 SYGVKD. The germline V and J ends were trimmed by 0 bases and 6 bases, with 12 bases remaining between them. CDR3 region: CAISESPRALEQYF. The CDR3, as DNA: TGTGCCATCAGTGAGTCGCCTCGCGCCCTCGAGCAGTACTTC.

The gene calls are TRBV15 and TRBJ2-2; D is perhaps TRBD2 (6 bases). V gave up 0 bases and J gave up 6 bases, with 11 bases separating them. In germline, CDR1 is LNHNV, CDR2 YYDKDF (reference sequence). The CDR3 is 15 residues long. CDR3 protein: CATSRELRDSGELFF. CDR3 coding DNA: TGTGCCACCAGCAGAGAGCTAAGGGACTCCGGGGAGCTGTTTTTT.

This rearrangement joins TRBV28 to TRBJ1-5; TRBD1 matches 9 bases. Germline V gene lookup returns CDR1 MDHEN and CDR2 SYDVKM. The ends lost 3 bases at V and 0 bases at J; junction bases unmatched: 9. The CDR3 extends over 18 amino acids. The CDR3 region is CASSFHSGTGTSNQPQHF. The DNA of the CDR3 is TGTGCCAGCAGTTTCCACTCCGGGACAGGGACTAGCAATCAGCCCCAGCATTTT.

The rearrangement uses TRBV5-6 and TRBJ2-7, with a weak D call TRBD2 (6 bases). The CDR3 extends over 13 amino acids. Germline loops: CDR1 SGHDT, CDR2 YYEEEE. Trimming pared 3 bases from V and 2 bases from J, leaving 9 bases between. This chain's CDR3 is CASSSGTPYEQYF. The CDR3 DNA is TGTGCCAGCAGCTCCGGGACTCCCTACGAGCAGTACTTC.

The V gene is TRBV20-1, the J gene TRBJ1-2; a possible D gene is TRBD1 (6 bases). The CDR3 runs 9 residues. Germline CDR1 is DFQATT and CDR2 is SNEGSKA (reference sequence). V was shortened by 7 bases and J by 8 bases, with 8 bases between the two germline ends. The CDR3 region has the DNA TGCAGTGATCAGGGGGGCTACACCTTC. Translating it yields CSDQGGYTF.

As DNA, the CDR3 is TGTGCCAGCCGCCGCGGGGTCCGGGGATCGGGAGAGACCCAGTACTTC. It codes for CASRRGVRGSGETQYF. The chain uses TRBV27 and TRBJ2-5, with D tentatively TRBD2 (6 bases). Trimming cost V 8 bases and J 4 bases, with 23 bases left between them. Germline CDR1 reads MNHEY; CDR2 reads SMNVEV (reference sequence). This CDR3 has 16 residues.